Listed below are T cell receptor beta chains from one sample, sequenced in a study of T cell changes during pregnancy in multiple sclerosis. Clones were read by immunoSEQ multiplex PCR, and TCRdb kept only the in-frame ones, dropping some. This sample yields roughly 69,000 clones, of which 75% to 95% are seen a single time; around 0.3% belongs to the top ten. Specimen: CD4+ T cells from peripheral blood mononuclear cells, collected in the third trimester of pregnancy. The receptors shown here come from a female donor in good health, enrolled as a control in a pregnancy study. The CDR3 runs from the conserved cysteine through the conserved F or W.

>TRBJ2-2|TRBV30
CAWSVRYTGELFF
>TRBJ2-5|TRBV5-5
CASSLTGKGTQYF
>TRBJ2-3|TRBV5-8
CASSSYTGVNTQYF
>TRBJ2-1|TRBV5-1
CASSSKIAGGPYEQFF
>TRBJ2-7|TRBV7-2
CASSSTGYDEQYF
>TRBJ2-2|TRBV9
CASSVTRGTGELFF
>TRBJ2-2|TRBV2
CASGNGRVANTGELFF
>TRBJ2-3|TRBV5-1
CASSEDTQTDTQYF
>TRBJ1-1|TRBV6-1
CASNEDRDTEAFF
>TRBJ2-1|TRBV19
CASSIMGLNNEQFF
>TRBJ2-5|TRBV6-1
CASRFYGGQETQYF
>TRBJ2-3|TRBV19
CASSIAMKRTSGDTQYF
>TRBJ2-3|TRBV11-2
CASSFRLGSSTDTQYF
>TRBJ2-7|TRBV5-1
CASSLRSGMGSYEQYF
>TRBJ2-2|TRBV4-1
CASSPTGTGELFF
>TRBJ2-1|TRBV5-1
CASSAQTSVEHNEQFF
>TRBJ2-2|TRBV5-4
CASSSFLQGVAGELFF
>TRBJ1-4|TRBV30
CAWSVWSGAGGEKLFF
>TRBJ1-4|TRBV6-5
CASSDRVLNEKLFF
>TRBJ2-7|TRBV2
CASNAETVSYEQYF
>TRBJ2-7|TRBV7-8
CASSLRDRVDEQYF
>TRBJ1-4|TRBV7-3
CASSPLPGEKLFF
>TRBJ1-1|TRBV19
CASSTWTADAEAFF
>TRBJ1-3|TRBV7-2
CASSWDRVSGNTIYF
>TRBJ1-2|TRBV30
CAWSRGQYGYTF
>TRBJ1-1|TRBV11-2
CASSLLFEAFF
>TRBJ2-7|TRBV30
CAWSVRFEQYF
>TRBJ1-1|TRBV7-9
CASSLEVWGLGTEAFF